What follows are 29 T cell receptor beta chains derived from one specimen sequenced in a study of blood T cell repertoires in COVID-19. Here immunoSEQ multiplex PCR was the method, and the copy in TCRdb shows in-frame clones only, minus some. The sample has fewer than 120,000 clones, roughly 85% seen once; the top ten hold around 16%. Material for sequencing was peripheral blood. These receptors were taken from a woman of 80 years or more with active or convalescent COVID-19.

This chain connects TRBV4-1 to TRBJ2-7; the D is unclear. This CDR3 comprises 13 residues. The ends were cut back, 4 bases at V and 3 bases at J, with 10 bases in the middle. CDR1 MGHRA and CDR2 YSYEKL come from the germline V gene. The CDR3 DNA follows: TGCGCCAGCAGCCGAAGCGTGGACTACGAGCAGTACTTC. The encoded protein is CASSRSVDYEQYF.

The J gene is TRBJ2-2, the V gene TRBV2, with 10 bases matching TRBD2. V was pared by 6 bases and J by 3 bases, with 4 bases of the junction left unmatched. The CDR3 loop spans 15 amino acids. Germline V gene data show CDR1 as SNHLY and CDR2 as FYNNEI. CDR3 protein: CASRRLAGDTGELFF. The CDR3 nucleotides read TGTGCCAGCAGGAGACTAGCGGGCGACACCGGGGAGCTGTTTTTT.

The CDR3 DNA reads as TGTGCCAGCAGCCAACTCTCCGGGTATGGCTACACCTTC. It is translated as CASSQLSGYGYTF. The chain combines TRBV3-1 (or the pseudogene TRBV3-2) with TRBJ1-2; D gene unclear. V lost 2 bases and J lost 5, with 9 bases in between. This CDR3 contains 13 residues. The germline V gene has CDR1 LGHDT and CDR2 YNNKEL (reference sequence).

This chain uses TRBV5-5 with TRBJ2-3; 8 bases are shared with TRBD2. J gave up 6 bases and V 3 bases, and 12 bases lay outside the gene matches. This CDR3 is 16 amino acids long. CDR1 and CDR2 from the germline V gene are SGHKS and YYEKEE (reference sequence). CDR3 amino acids: CASSSLAGPPQDTQYF. The CDR3 DNA sequence: TGTGCCAGCAGCTCCTTAGCGGGACCCCCCCAGGATACGCAGTATTTT.

The chain is built from TRBV6-1 and TRBJ1-1, with a tentative D call TRBD1 (5 bases). CDR3 length: 15 amino acids. The germline V gene encodes CDR1 MNHNS and CDR2 SASEGT. Trimming pared 3 bases from V and 3 bases from J, leaving 14 bases between. The CDR3 is CASSEAGIVDTEAFF. The CDR3 nucleotides read TGTGCCAGCAGTGAGGCAGGGATTGTGGACACTGAAGCTTTCTTT.

CDR3 coding DNA: TGCGCCAGCAGCTTGGGAGGGGGCGGTCAGCCCCAGCATTTT. It specifies CASSLGGGGQPQHF. This chain links TRBV5-1 with TRBJ1-5; 7 bases are shared with TRBD1. Germline trimming cut 0 bases from V and 6 bases from J; bases unmatched to any gene: 3. CDR1 is SGHRS, CDR2 YFSETQ, per germline. The CDR3 is 14 amino acids.

The rearrangement uses TRBV3-1 (or the pseudogene TRBV3-2) and TRBJ2-3; a weak D match, TRBD2 (5 bases). V was clipped by 0 bases and J by 7 bases, with 17 bases between them. The germline CDR1 and CDR2 sequences are LGHDT and YNNKEL (reference sequence). The CDR3 sequence is 16 residues long. CDR3 DNA sequence: TGTGCCAGCAGCCAAGATCCCGGGGTGGGCTTTCATACGCAGTATTTT. Encoded protein: CASSQDPGVGFHTQYF.

V and J are TRBV28 and TRBJ2-3; 12 bases line up with TRBD2. The germline V gene encodes CDR1 MDHEN and CDR2 SYDVKM. CDR3 size: 17 residues. The junction had 7 bases not matched to a gene; V was cut back by 3 bases and J by 3 bases. CDR3 DNA sequence: TGTGCCAGCAGTTTCCCCCTAGCGGGAGGGCCGACAGATACGCAGTATTTT. Translating it yields CASSFPLAGGPTDTQYF.

This clone has a handful of counts. The chain couples TRBV5-5 to TRBJ1-2, with a possible D match to TRBD1 (6 bases). Germline CDR1 is SGHKS and CDR2 is YYEKEE (reference sequence). The CDR3 sequence is 13 residues long. Trimming shortened V by 6 bases and J by 8 bases, and 17 bases separated the two germline ends. CDR3 loop: CASNRRAGDGYTF. In DNA form, the CDR3 reads TGTGCCAGCAACCGGCGGGCAGGGGACGGCTACACCTTC.

The rearrangement joins TRBV7-3 to TRBJ2-1; 10 nucleotides line up with TRBD2. The CDR3 contains 15 residues. The J segment lost 4 bases and the V segment lost 5 bases, leaving 5 bases of the junction unmatched. From germline, CDR1 is SGHTA and CDR2 FQGTGA. This CDR3 reads CASSEGLAVYNEQFF. The CDR3 DNA reads TGTGCCAGCAGCGAAGGACTAGCGGTATACAATGAGCAGTTCTTC. The full variable domain, its missing parts supplied by reference TRBV7-3 and TRBJ2-1, is GAGVSQTPSNKVTEKGKYVELRCDPISGHTALYWYRQSLGQGPEFLIYFQGTGAADDSGLPNDRFFAVRPEGSVSTLKIQRTERGDSAVYLCASSEGLAVYNEQFFGPGTRLTVL.

The chain is built from TRBV19 and TRBJ2-1; D may be TRBD2 (7 bases). V was trimmed by 6 bases and J by 12 bases, leaving 21 bases between them. Germline CDR1 is LNHDA and CDR2 is SQIVND (reference sequence). The CDR3 has 14 residues. The CDR3 DNA reads TGTGCCAGTAGAACCCCGGGGGGCCTTCGAGCGCAGTTCTTC. Protein: CASRTPGGLRAQFF.

The V and J genes are TRBV11-3 and TRBJ1-1; possibly TRBD1 for D (6 bases). The ends were cut back, 1 base at V and 5 bases at J, with 14 bases in the middle. Germline CDR1 reads SGHNT; CDR2 reads YENEEA. The length of the CDR3 is 15 residues. The CDR3 is CASSLGTAEQTEAFF. DNA of the CDR3: TGTGCCAGCAGCTTAGGGACAGCCGAACAGACTGAAGCTTTCTTT.

This CDR3 is CASSLEGLRANEQYF. CDR3 DNA: TGTGCCAGCAGCTTGGAGGGGCTCCGGGCGAACGAGCAGTACTTC. The rearrangement links TRBV5-4 to TRBJ2-7, with D maybe TRBD1 (5 bases). V was clipped by 0 bases and J by 5 bases, with 15 bases between them. CDR3 size: 15 residues. Germline V lookup: CDR1 SGHNT, CDR2 YYREEE (reference sequence).

This chain connects TRBV2 to TRBJ1-4, with a weak D call TRBD1 (5 bases). CDR1 and CDR2 from the germline V gene are SNHLY and FYNNEI. Trimming stripped 11 bases from V and 0 bases from J, with 13 bases between. This CDR3 region has 14 residues. The CDR3 spells CAGVAGTTNEKLFF. CDR3 nucleotide sequence: TGTGCCGGCGTGGCAGGGACAACTAATGAAAAACTGTTTTTT. The full variable domain, rest sourced from reference TRBV2 and TRBJ1-4, is EPEVTQTPSHQVTQMGQEVILRCVPISNHLYFYWYRQILGQKVEFLVSFYNNEISEKSEIFDDQFSVERPDGSNFTLKIRSTKLEDSAMYFCAGVAGTTNEKLFFGSGTQLSVL.

The chain uses TRBV2 and TRBJ1-2, with D possibly being TRBD1 (6 bases). CDR3 length: 14 residues. V shed 8 bases and J shed 1 base, with 14 bases lying between them. CDR1 SNHLY and CDR2 FYNNEI come from the germline V gene. Here the CDR3 DNA reads TGTGCCAGCTCCTGGACAGCTGGTAACTATGGCTACACCTTC. Its protein product is CASSWTAGNYGYTF.

The chain is built from TRBV6-5 and TRBJ1-2; possibly TRBD1 for D (6 bases). This CDR3 region has 12 residues. V lost 11 bases and J lost 4, with 14 bases in between. From germline, CDR1 is MNHEY and CDR2 SVGAGI. This CDR3 reads CASRGVSYGYTF. DNA for the CDR3: TGTGCCTCCAGGGGAGTCAGCTATGGCTACACCTTC.

V and J are TRBV6-4 and TRBJ2-3; tentatively, D is TRBD1 (6 bases). The V end lost 6 bases, the J end lost 0 bases, and 13 bases lay between the germline ends. The CDR3 extends over 15 amino acids. Germline V gene sequence: CDR1 MRHNA, CDR2 SNTAGT. CDR3 protein: CASRPDRVSTDTQYF. The DNA of the CDR3 is TGTGCCAGCAGACCGGACAGAGTTAGCACAGATACGCAGTATTTT.

The rearrangement uses TRBV6-2 or TRBV6-3 and TRBJ2-4; 7 nucleotides match TRBD1. Per germline, CDR1 MNHEY and CDR2 SVGEGT. The ends lost 6 bases at V and 7 bases at J; junction bases unmatched: 9. This CDR3 comprises 14 residues. The CDR3 reads CASSLDWDSNIQYF. Here the CDR3 DNA reads TGTGCCAGCAGCCTTGATTGGGACAGTAACATTCAGTACTTC.

This chain links TRBV5-8 with TRBJ2-5, with D tentatively TRBD1 (6 bases). V lost 0 bases, J lost 1 base, and 10 bases lay in between. This CDR3 region has 15 residues. The V gene's germline CDR1 is SGHTS and CDR2 YDEGEE. CDR3 nucleotide sequence: TGTGCCAGCAGCTTGGGCACAGGGCGCCAAGAGACCCAGTACTTC. The encoded protein is CASSLGTGRQETQYF. The complete variable domain, with remaining parts taken from reference TRBV5-8 and TRBJ2-5, reads EAGVTQSPTHLIKTRGQQATLRCSPISGHTSVYWYQQALGLGLQFLLWYDEGEERNRGNFPPRFSGRQFPNYSSELNVNALELEDSALYLCASSLGTGRQETQYFGPGTRLLVL.

A single count supports this clone. V is TRBV2 and J is TRBJ1-5, with a weak D call TRBD1 (6 bases). The length of the CDR3 is 13 residues. Germline V gives CDR1 SNHLY, CDR2 FYNNEI. The V end was cut by 7 bases, the J end by 3 bases, with 10 bases between. The chain's CDR3 is CASMGQTNQPQHF. In DNA form, the CDR3 reads TGTGCCAGCATGGGACAAACCAATCAGCCCCAGCATTTT. Full variable domain (remainder filled in from reference TRBV2 and TRBJ1-5): EPEVTQTPSHQVTQMGQEVILRCVPISNHLYFYWYRQILGQKVEFLVSFYNNEISEKSEIFDDQFSVERPDGSNFTLKIRSTKLEDSAMYFCASMGQTNQPQHFGDGTRLSIL.

CDR3 nucleotide sequence: TGTGCCAGCACCCGACTAGCGGGAGTCGGGAACACCGGGGAGCTGTTTTTT. Translating it yields CASTRLAGVGNTGELFF. The chain has TRBV2 and TRBJ2-2, with 12 bases matching TRBD2. There are 17 residues in the CDR3. V was clipped by 7 bases and J by 1 base; unmatched bases: 7. Germline V CDR1 and CDR2: SNHLY, FYNNEI.

The J gene is TRBJ2-1, the V gene TRBV7-9; weak D call: TRBD1 (6 bases). CDR1 and CDR2 from the germline V gene are SEHNR and FQNEAQ (reference sequence). This CDR3 is built from 15 residues. V was cut by 4 bases and J by 2 bases, with 12 bases left in between. The CDR3 here is CASSSIRTAYNEQFF. DNA of the CDR3: TGTGCCAGCAGCTCAATTCGGACAGCCTACAATGAGCAGTTCTTC.

This clone was found a few times. The chain has TRBV9 and TRBJ2-6; no clear D. Trimming removed 0 bases at V and 4 bases at J, with 11 bases between. Germline lookup yields CDR1 SGDLS and CDR2 YYNGEE. The CDR3 consists of 16 residues. CDR3: CASSVGLFPGANVLTF. The CDR3 DNA reads as TGTGCCAGCAGCGTAGGACTGTTCCCGGGGGCCAACGTCCTGACTTTC.

The V call is TRBV7-2, the J call TRBJ2-7; D is possibly TRBD2 (6 bases). Trimming removed 5 bases from V and 7 bases from J, with 15 bases in between. This CDR3 comprises 13 residues. Germline V gives CDR1 SGHTA, CDR2 FQGNSA. CDR3: CASSRTGLPEQYF. Written as DNA, the CDR3 is TGTGCCAGCAGCCGAACGGGACTCCCGGAGCAGTACTTC.

V gene TRBV11-1 combines with J gene TRBJ2-1, with 8 bases lining up with TRBD2. This CDR3 spans 15 amino acids. Germline-derived CDR1 and CDR2 are SGHAT and FQDESV (reference sequence). J gave up 4 bases and V 5 bases, and 7 bases lay outside the gene matches. Here the CDR3 DNA reads TGTGCCAGCAGCGCTGGACTAGCAGATTACAATGAGCAGTTCTTC. Translation: CASSAGLADYNEQFF. Full variable domain (outside the CDR3, taken from reference TRBV11-1 and TRBJ2-1): EAEVAQSPRYKITEKSQAVAFWCDPISGHATLYWYRQILGQGPELLVQFQDESVVDDSQLPKDRFSAERLKGVDSTLKIQPAELGDSAMYLCASSAGLADYNEQFFGPGTRLTVL.

This clone was counted a few times. The chain couples TRBV5-6 to TRBJ1-4, with D perhaps matching TRBD1 (6 bases). V gave up 4 bases and J gave up 3 bases, with 13 bases separating them. Germline assignment: CDR1 SGHDT and CDR2 YYEEEE. The CDR3 runs 15 residues. The CDR3 nucleotides are TGTGCCAGCAGCCATAAGGACAGTCCTAATGAAAAACTGTTTTTT. This gives the protein CASSHKDSPNEKLFF.

The chain combines TRBV11-2 with TRBJ1-1; D is undetermined. The germline V gene has CDR1 SGHAT and CDR2 FQNNGV. V was cut by 4 bases and J by 1 base, with 7 bases left in between. This CDR3 contains 13 residues. CDR3 sequence (DNA): TGTGCCAGCAGCTCATACAGGAACACTGAAGCTTTCTTT. Translation gives CASSSYRNTEAFF.

The CDR3 here is CSASSGSVSTELNEQYF. The CDR3 bases are TGCAGTGCCAGTAGCGGGAGTGTCTCCACCGAATTAAACGAGCAGTACTTC. The chain is built from TRBV20-1 and TRBJ2-7; 9 positions agree with TRBD2. The CDR3 totals 17 residues. In germline, CDR1 is DFQATT, CDR2 SNEGSKA (reference sequence). V shed 6 bases, J shed 5 bases, and the junction held 20 bases outside the gene matches.

The chain employs TRBV5-5 and TRBJ1-4, with D perhaps matching TRBD1 (6 bases). With 4 bases removed from V and 4 bases from J, the gap between germline ends came to 14 bases. This CDR3 has 15 residues. Germline loops: CDR1 SGHKS, CDR2 YYEKEE (reference sequence). The CDR3 protein is CASSARDIHNEKLFF. CDR3 DNA: TGTGCCAGCAGCGCCCGGGACATACATAATGAAAAACTGTTTTTT.